Presented here are 18 T cell receptor beta chains from one specimen sequenced in a study of blood T cell repertoires in COVID-19. TCRdb's table, derived via immunoSEQ multiplex PCR, lists solely in-frame clones and lacks some. The sample lists about 210,000 clones; approximately 80% were seen once. The sample comprised peripheral blood. The receptors come from a woman older than 75 with COVID-19, enrolled during active disease.

V and J are TRBV6-5 and TRBJ1-1; 11 bases line up with TRBD1. The CDR3 is made up of 13 amino acids. The germline gives CDR1 MNHEY, CDR2 SVGAGI. After removal of 7 bases from V and 9 bases from J, the junction contained 7 bases not matched to a gene. The CDR3 sequence is CASIGEDRGQAFF. Written as DNA, the CDR3 is TGTGCCAGCATTGGAGAGGACAGGGGGCAAGCTTTCTTT.

This chain connects TRBV28 to TRBJ2-3, with 11 bases identical to TRBD2. Germline CDR1 and CDR2: MDHEN and SYDVKM. The CDR3 spans 13 residues. The V gene end was trimmed by 8 bases and the J gene end by 6 bases; junction bases not matched to a gene: 4. CDR3 region: CASLLAGEDTQYF. CDR3 DNA sequence: TGTGCCAGCTTACTAGCGGGGGAGGATACGCAGTATTTT.

The chain uses TRBV19 and TRBJ1-2; a possible D gene is TRBD1 (5 bases). Trimming stripped 9 bases from V and 6 bases from J, with 20 bases between. Germline lookup yields CDR1 LNHDA and CDR2 SQIVND (reference sequence). The CDR3 contains 14 residues. The CDR3 loop reads CASHRGRGEDGYTF. In nucleotides, the CDR3 is TGTGCCAGCCACCGGGGGAGGGGAGAAGATGGCTACACCTTC.

On this clone itself: At the DNA level, this CDR3 is encoded by other sequences in the same sample as well. The chain joins TRBV18 to TRBJ2-2; 7 bases line up with TRBD2. This CDR3 spans 14 amino acids. The germline gives CDR1 KGHSH, CDR2 LQKENI. V was clipped by 3 bases and J by 4 bases; unmatched bases: 2. CDR3: CASSPGGGTGELFF. The DNA of the CDR3 is TGTGCCAGCTCACCTGGCGGGGGCACCGGGGAGCTGTTTTTT.

The chain joins TRBV3-1 (or the pseudogene TRBV3-2) to TRBJ1-5; 7 positions agree with TRBD1. The V gene's germline CDR1 is LGHDT and CDR2 YNNKEL (reference sequence). The CDR3 spans 15 residues. Trimming removed 4 bases from V and 3 bases from J; junction bases left unmatched: 6. This chain's CDR3 is CASSLTGTDNQPQHF. The CDR3 DNA sequence: TGTGCCAGCAGCCTAACGGGGACAGACAATCAGCCCCAGCATTTT.

The V and J genes are TRBV29-1 and TRBJ2-2; unclear D gene. The CDR3 length is 12 residues. Trimming left V 2 bases short and J 5 bases short, with 6 bases between. Germline V gives CDR1 SQVTM, CDR2 ANQGSEA. CDR3 DNA: TGCAGCGTTGAATTCGGGACCGGGGAGCTGTTTTTT. Translation gives CSVEFGTGELFF.

The table lists this clone with a count of one. The chain combines TRBV6-5 with TRBJ1-4; D possibly corresponds to TRBD1 (6 bases). Deletions cut 6 bases from V and 7 bases from J, with 18 bases between. The CDR3 runs 15 residues. Germline-derived CDR1 and CDR2 are MNHEY and SVGAGI. The CDR3 protein is CASSGGALGLEKLFF. Here the CDR3 DNA reads TGTGCCAGCAGCGGGGGGGCCCTGGGACTTGAAAAACTGTTTTTT.

The rearrangement links TRBV5-1 to TRBJ2-5, with 13 positions matching TRBD2. V lost 4 bases, J lost 5 bases, and 5 bases stayed unmatched. Germline CDR1 and CDR2: SGHRS and YFSETQ. CDR3 length equals 15 residues. The chain's CDR3 is CASSPGLAGPETQYF. Written as DNA, the CDR3 is TGCGCCAGCAGCCCGGGACTAGCGGGACCGGAGACCCAGTACTTC.

The chain carries TRBV18 and TRBJ1-1; no definite D call. Germline assignment: CDR1 KGHSH and CDR2 LQKENI. The ends were cut back, 6 bases at V and 4 bases at J, with 12 bases in the middle. This CDR3 has 13 amino acids. CDR3 in amino acids: CASSTRGPTEAFF. In DNA form, the CDR3 reads TGTGCCAGCTCGACTAGAGGTCCCACTGAAGCTTTCTTT.

This clone was counted between two and nine times. This chain joins TRBV5-6 and TRBJ1-3, with TRBD1 identical over 7 bases. Germline V gene lookup returns CDR1 SGHDT and CDR2 YYEEEE. After removal of 2 bases from V and 1 base from J, the junction contained 12 bases not matched to a gene. This CDR3 is 18 amino acids long. The CDR3 nucleotides read TGTGCCAGCAGCTTTGAGAAGGGGGCGATCGGGTCTGGAAACACCATATATTTT. Protein sequence: CASSFEKGAIGSGNTIYF. Supplemented by reference TRBV5-6 and TRBJ1-3, the full variable domain reads DAGVTQSPTHLIKTRGQQVTLRCSPKSGHDTVSWYQQALGQGPQFIFQYYEEEERQRGNFPDRFSGHQFPNYSSELNVNALLLGDSALYLCASSFEKGAIGSGNTIYFGEGSWLTVV.

The chain carries TRBV19 and TRBJ2-6; a weak D match, TRBD2 (5 bases). The V and J ends lost 5 bases and 4 bases respectively, with 12 bases between them. Germline-derived CDR1 and CDR2 are LNHDA and SQIVND (reference sequence). The CDR3 is made up of 15 amino acids. CDR3 sequence (DNA): TGTGCCAGTAGTCCGAGGGTGTCCGGGGCCAACGTCCTGACTTTC. Translating gives CASSPRVSGANVLTF. The whole variable domain, filled in from reference TRBV19 and TRBJ2-6, reads DGGITQSPKYLFRKEGQNVTLSCEQNLNHDAMYWYRQDPGQGLRLIYYSQIVNDFQKGDIAEGYSVSREKKESFPLTVTSAQKNPTAFYLCASSPRVSGANVLTFGAGSRLTVL.

The rearrangement joins TRBV28 to TRBJ2-7; TRBD2 is a possible D gene (5 bases). V shed 4 bases and J shed 6 bases, with 16 bases lying between them. The germline V gene encodes CDR1 MDHEN and CDR2 SYDVKM. The CDR3 totals 14 residues. The CDR3 sequence: CASSSPTRTLEQYF. Here the CDR3 DNA reads TGTGCCAGCAGTTCCCCAACTAGGACCCTCGAGCAGTACTTC.

The V and J genes are TRBV6-6 and TRBJ1-1; D not certain. This CDR3 is 13 amino acids long. Germline values: CDR1 MNHNY, CDR2 SVGAGI (reference sequence). V was trimmed by 7 bases and J by 1 base, leaving 10 bases between them. The CDR3 reads CASTLGRNTEAFF. CDR3 coding DNA: TGTGCCAGCACCTTGGGCAGGAACACTGAAGCTTTCTTT.

This rearrangement joins TRBV6-8 to TRBJ1-6, with D perhaps matching TRBD1 (6 bases). Germline CDR1 is MNHGY and CDR2 is SAAAGT. V lost 7 bases and J 9 bases, leaving 22 bases between the germline ends. The CDR3 is 16 residues long. The CDR3: CASNQKNRAFGSPLHF. The DNA of the CDR3 is TGTGCCAGCAATCAGAAAAACAGGGCGTTCGGTTCACCCCTCCACTTT.

This clone was seen only once. Relative to the germline gene, one junction end is altered; a read error may explain this. The genes are TRBV9 and TRBJ1-6, with 9 bases fitting TRBD1. Germline V gene sequence: CDR1 SGDLS, CDR2 YYNGEE. There are 15 residues in the CDR3. CDR3 residues: CASSAAGTGNSPLHF. The CDR3 coding sequence is TGTGCCAGCAGCGCAGCCGGGACAGGGAATTCGCCCCTCCACTTT.

This chain links TRBV7-2 with TRBJ1-5; tentative D call: TRBD1 (5 bases). The CDR3 is 14 residues long. V was clipped by 5 bases and J by 3 bases, with 11 bases between them. From germline, CDR1 is SGHTA and CDR2 FQGNSA. CDR3 amino acids: CASSPGHTNQPQHF. CDR3 nucleotide sequence: TGTGCCAGCAGCCCAGGACATACCAATCAGCCCCAGCATTTT.

The CDR3 sequence is CASSFGQGGREQYF. In nucleotides, the CDR3 is TGCGCCAGCAGCTTCGGACAGGGGGGTAGGGAGCAGTACTTC. J is TRBJ2-7 and V is TRBV5-1, with 10 nucleotides matching TRBD1. V was pared by 2 bases and J by 7 bases, with 6 bases of the junction left unmatched. Germline loops: CDR1 SGHRS, CDR2 YFSETQ. CDR3 length: 14 amino acids. Based on the CDR3 plus reference TRBV5-1 and TRBJ2-7, the full variable domain is KAGVTQTPRYLIKTRGQQVTLSCSPISGHRSVSWYQQTPGQGLQFLFEYFSETQRNKGNFPGRFSGRQFSNSRSEMNVSTLELGDSALYLCASSFGQGGREQYFGPGTRLTVT.

As concerns this clone: This sample also contains other DNA sequences that code for the same CDR3. The chain uses TRBV12-3 or TRBV12-4 and TRBJ1-5, with a tentative D call TRBD1 (6 bases). The V gene lost 5 bases and the J gene lost 7 bases, with 12 bases spanning the gap. This CDR3 is 13 amino acids long. CDR3 loop: CASSPQGGQPQHF. CDR3 sequence (DNA): TGTGCCAGCAGTCCACAGGGTGGGCAGCCCCAGCATTTT.